This TCR beta chain is drawn from a study of blood T cell repertoires in COVID-19. Study at large: T cells, B-cell-depleted T cells, or PBMCs provided the cDNA or gDNA that served as material.

Profiled with immunoSEQ multiplex PCR; TCRdb holds only in-frame clones, not every one. The sample lists around 140,000 clones; approximately 85% were seen once. Germline-derived CDR1 and CDR2 are SGHRS and YFSETQ. This CDR3 has 14 residues. The V gene end was trimmed by 4 bases and the J gene end by 6 bases; junction bases not matched to a gene: 10. This rearrangement joins TRBV5-1 to TRBJ2-7; TRBD2 aligns across 7 bases. The material sequenced was PBMCs or T cells enriched from blood (not recorded which). This receptor was obtained from a woman between 45 and 65 years old with acute COVID-19. CDR3 residues: CASSRISTSVEQYF. The CDR3 region has the DNA TGCGCCAGCAGCAGGATTTCCACTAGCGTCGAGCAGTACTTC. The full variable domain, rest sourced from reference TRBV5-1 and TRBJ2-7, is KAGVTQTPRYLIKTRGQQVTLSCSPISGHRSVSWYQQTPGQGLQFLFEYFSETQRNKGNFPGRFSGRQFSNSRSEMNVSTLELGDSALYLCASSRISTSVEQYFGPGTRLTVT.